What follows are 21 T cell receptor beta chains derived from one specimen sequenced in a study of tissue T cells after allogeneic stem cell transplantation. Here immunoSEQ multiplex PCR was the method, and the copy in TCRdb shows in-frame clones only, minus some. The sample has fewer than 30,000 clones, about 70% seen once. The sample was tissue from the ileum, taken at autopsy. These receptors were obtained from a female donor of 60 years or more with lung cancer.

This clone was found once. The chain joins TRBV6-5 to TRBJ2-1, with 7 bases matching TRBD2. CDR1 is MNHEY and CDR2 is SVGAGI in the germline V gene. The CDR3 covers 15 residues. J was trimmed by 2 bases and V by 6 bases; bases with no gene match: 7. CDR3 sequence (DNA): TGTGCCAGCAGGCTACTAGCGCGCGCCTACAATGAGCAGTTCTTC. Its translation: CASRLLARAYNEQFF.

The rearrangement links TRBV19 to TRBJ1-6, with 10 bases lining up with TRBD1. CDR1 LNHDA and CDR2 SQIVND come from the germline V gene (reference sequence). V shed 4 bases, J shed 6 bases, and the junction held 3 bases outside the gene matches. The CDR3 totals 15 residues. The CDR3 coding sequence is TGTGCCAGTAGTACCCGGGACAGGGGTAATTCACCCCTCCACTTT. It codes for CASSTRDRGNSPLHF. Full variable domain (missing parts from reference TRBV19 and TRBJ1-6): DGGITQSPKYLFRKEGQNVTLSCEQNLNHDAMYWYRQDPGQGLRLIYYSQIVNDFQKGDIAEGYSVSREKKESFPLTVTSAQKNPTAFYLCASSTRDRGNSPLHFGNGTRLTVT.

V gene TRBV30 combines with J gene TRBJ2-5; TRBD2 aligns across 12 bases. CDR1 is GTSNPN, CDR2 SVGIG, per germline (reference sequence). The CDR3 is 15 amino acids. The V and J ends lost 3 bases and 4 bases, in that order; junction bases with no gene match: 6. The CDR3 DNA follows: TGTGCCTGGAGGTCTAGCGGGAGGGCCCGAGAGACCCAGTACTTC. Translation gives CAWRSSGRARETQYF.

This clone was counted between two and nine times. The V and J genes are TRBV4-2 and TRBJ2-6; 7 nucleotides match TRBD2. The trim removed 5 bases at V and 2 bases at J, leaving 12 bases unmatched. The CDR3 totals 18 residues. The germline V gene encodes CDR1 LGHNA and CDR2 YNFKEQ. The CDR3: CASSDPGGRVAGANVLTF. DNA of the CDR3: TGTGCCAGCAGCGACCCGGGGGGAAGGGTGGCTGGGGCCAACGTCCTGACTTTC.

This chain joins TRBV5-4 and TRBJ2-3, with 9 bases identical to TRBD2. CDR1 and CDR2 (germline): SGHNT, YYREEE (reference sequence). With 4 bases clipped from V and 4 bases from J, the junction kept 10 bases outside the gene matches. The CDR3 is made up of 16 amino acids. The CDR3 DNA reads TGTGCCAGCAGCCGATTGGGCGGGGGGGCATCAGATACGCAGTATTTT. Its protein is CASSRLGGGASDTQYF.

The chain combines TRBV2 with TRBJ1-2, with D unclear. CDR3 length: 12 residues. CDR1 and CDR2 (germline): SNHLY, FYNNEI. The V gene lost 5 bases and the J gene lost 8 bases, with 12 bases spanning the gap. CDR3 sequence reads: CASSRRAGGYTF. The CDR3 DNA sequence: TGTGCCAGCAGTCGCCGGGCTGGGGGCTACACCTTC.

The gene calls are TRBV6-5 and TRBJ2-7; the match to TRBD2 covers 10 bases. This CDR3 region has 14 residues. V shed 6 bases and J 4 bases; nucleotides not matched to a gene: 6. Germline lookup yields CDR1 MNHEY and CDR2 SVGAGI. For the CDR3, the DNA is TGTGCCAGCAGGCAGCGGGGGGGTTTGTACGAGCAGTACTTC. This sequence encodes CASRQRGGLYEQYF.

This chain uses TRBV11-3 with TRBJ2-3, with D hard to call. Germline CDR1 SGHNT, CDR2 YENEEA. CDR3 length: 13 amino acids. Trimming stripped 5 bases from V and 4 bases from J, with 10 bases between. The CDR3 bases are TGTGCCAGCAGCCTGATGCGCGCAGATACGCAGTATTTT. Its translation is CASSLMRADTQYF.

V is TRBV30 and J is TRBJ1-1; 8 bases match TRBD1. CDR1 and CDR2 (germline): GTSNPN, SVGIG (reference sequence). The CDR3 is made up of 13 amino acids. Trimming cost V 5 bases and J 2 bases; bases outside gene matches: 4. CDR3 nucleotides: TGTGCCTGGCAAGGGACAGGCAACACTGAAGCTTTCTTT. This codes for CAWQGTGNTEAFF.

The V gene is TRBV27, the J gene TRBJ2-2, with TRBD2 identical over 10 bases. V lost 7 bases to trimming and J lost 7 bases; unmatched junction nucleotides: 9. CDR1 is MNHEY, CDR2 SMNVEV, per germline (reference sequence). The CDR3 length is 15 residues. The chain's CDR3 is CASTPLGLAVGELFF. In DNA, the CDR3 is TGTGCCAGCACCCCCCTCGGACTAGCGGTCGGGGAGCTGTTTTTT.

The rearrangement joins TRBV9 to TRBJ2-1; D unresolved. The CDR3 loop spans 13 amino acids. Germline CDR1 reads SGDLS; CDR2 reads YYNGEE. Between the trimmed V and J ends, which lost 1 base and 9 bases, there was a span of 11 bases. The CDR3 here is CASSVSPNTEQFF. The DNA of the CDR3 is TGTGCCAGCAGCGTAAGTCCCAACACTGAGCAGTTCTTC.

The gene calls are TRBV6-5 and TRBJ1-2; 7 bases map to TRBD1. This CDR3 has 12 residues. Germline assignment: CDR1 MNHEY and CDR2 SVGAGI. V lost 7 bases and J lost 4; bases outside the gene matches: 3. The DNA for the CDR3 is TGTGCCAGCACACAGGGGCTCTATGGCTACACCTTC. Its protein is CASTQGLYGYTF.

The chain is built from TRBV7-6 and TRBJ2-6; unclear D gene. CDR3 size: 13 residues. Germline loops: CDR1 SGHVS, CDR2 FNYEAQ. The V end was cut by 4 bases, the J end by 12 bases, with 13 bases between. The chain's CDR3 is CASSSRNPGVLTF. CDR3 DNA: TGTGCCAGCAGCTCTCGTAATCCGGGCGTCCTGACTTTC.

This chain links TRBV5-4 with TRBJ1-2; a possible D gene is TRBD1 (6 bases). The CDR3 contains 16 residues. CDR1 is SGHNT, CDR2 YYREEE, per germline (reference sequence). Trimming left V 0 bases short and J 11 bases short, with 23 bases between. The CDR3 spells CASSLGVPGHFPLYTF. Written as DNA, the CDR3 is TGTGCCAGCAGCTTGGGTGTTCCGGGACACTTTCCCTTATACACCTTC.

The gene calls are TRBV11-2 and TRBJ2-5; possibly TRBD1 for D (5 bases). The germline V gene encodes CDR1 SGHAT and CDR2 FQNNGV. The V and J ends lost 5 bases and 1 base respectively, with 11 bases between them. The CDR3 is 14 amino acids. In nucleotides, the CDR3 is TGTGCCAGCAGCCCGACAGTGTCCCAAGAGACCCAGTACTTC. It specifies CASSPTVSQETQYF.

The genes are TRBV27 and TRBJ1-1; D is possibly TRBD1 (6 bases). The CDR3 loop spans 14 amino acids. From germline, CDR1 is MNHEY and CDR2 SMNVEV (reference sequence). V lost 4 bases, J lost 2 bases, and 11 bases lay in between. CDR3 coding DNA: TGTGCCAGCAGTTCCGACAGGCCTAACACTGAAGCTTTCTTT. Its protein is CASSSDRPNTEAFF.

The CDR3, as DNA: TGTGCCAGCAGTTTAGAGCCACCAGCCTACGAGCAGTACTTC. Amino acid sequence: CASSLEPPAYEQYF. This chain joins TRBV6-2 or TRBV6-3 and TRBJ2-7, with D unclear. The CDR3 runs to 14 residues. Per the germline V gene, CDR1 is MNHEY and CDR2 is SVGEGT. V shed 4 bases and J shed 2 bases, with 12 bases lying between them.

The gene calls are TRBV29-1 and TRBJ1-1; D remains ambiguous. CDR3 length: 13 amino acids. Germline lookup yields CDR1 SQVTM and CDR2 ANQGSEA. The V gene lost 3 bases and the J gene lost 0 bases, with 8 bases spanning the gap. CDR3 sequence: CSVDQGLNTEAFF. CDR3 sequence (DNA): TGCAGCGTTGACCAAGGGCTGAACACTGAAGCTTTCTTT.

The CDR3 nucleotides read TGTGCCAGCAGCGTAGGCGGCGGGAGGTCCCCCTACAATGAGCAGTTCTTC. As protein: CASSVGGGRSPYNEQFF. The chain recombines TRBV9 with TRBJ2-1; 8 nucleotides line up with TRBD2. The CDR3 is 17 amino acids. Germline trimming cut 0 bases from V and 2 bases from J; bases unmatched to any gene: 7. Germline V lookup: CDR1 SGDLS, CDR2 YYNGEE.

CDR3 in amino acids: CSASRGPSATDTQYF. For the CDR3, the DNA is TGCAGTGCTAGTCGTGGACCCTCAGCAACAGATACGCAGTATTTT. The genes are TRBV20-1 and TRBJ2-3; D gene ambiguous. The germline V gene encodes CDR1 DFQATT and CDR2 SNEGSKA (reference sequence). V was shortened by 3 bases and J by 3 bases, with 16 bases between the two germline ends. The CDR3 consists of 15 residues.

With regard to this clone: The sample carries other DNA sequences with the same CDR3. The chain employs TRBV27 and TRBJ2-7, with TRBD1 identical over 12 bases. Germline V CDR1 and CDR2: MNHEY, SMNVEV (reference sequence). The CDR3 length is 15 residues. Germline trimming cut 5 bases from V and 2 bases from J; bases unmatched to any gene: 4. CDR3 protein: CASSPRDRGPYEQYF. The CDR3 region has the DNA TGTGCCAGCAGTCCGAGGGACAGGGGGCCCTACGAGCAGTACTTC.